This T cell receptor (beta chain) was observed in a study of OX40 agonist ivuxolimab in advanced cancers. Profiled with immunoSEQ multiplex PCR; TCRdb holds only in-frame clones, not every one. This table holds about 91,000 clones, 85% to 90% found once. Germline V lookup: CDR1 SGHRS, CDR2 YFSETQ. The trim removed 4 bases at V and 5 bases at J, leaving 6 bases unmatched. The CDR3 is made up of 14 amino acids. The origin of this receptor is an adult with an advanced solid tumor such as melanoma, head and neck, liver or kidney cancer. The chain joins TRBV5-1 to TRBJ2-5; 9 bases align to TRBD1. The source material was CD4+ or CD8+ T cells sorted from blood, sampled in a trial of the OX40 agonist ivuxolimab. DNA for the CDR3: TGCGCCAGCAGCCGCGGACAGGGGTTGGAGACCCAGTACTTC. Translation gives CASSRGQGLETQYF.